This T cell receptor (beta chain) was sequenced during a study of PD-1 blockade in classical Hodgkin lymphoma. Study in general: Patients received nivolumab 3 mg/kg intravenously every 2 weeks. Study results and caveats: Newly diagnosed patients had baseline TCR diversity that was reportedly lower than that of healthy donors.

Sequenced by immunoSEQ multiplex PCR; TCRdb stores in-frame clones only, minus some. This table has some 86,000 clones, approximately 90% appearing once. Trimming removed 6 bases from V and 2 bases from J, with 11 bases in between. In germline, CDR1 is SNHLY, CDR2 FYNNEI. This CDR3 region has 13 residues. The sample's time point: cycle 4 day 1 (C4D1), after six to seven weeks of nivolumab. Every patient relapsed after autologous stem cell transplantation, and brentuximab vedotin exposure varied. Concerning this clone: The antigen remains unidentified.

The sequences come from peripheral blood mononuclear cells (PBMCs), collected before the fourth cycle of nivolumab. The receptor was derived from a human donor with classical Hodgkin lymphoma. The genes are TRBV2 and TRBJ2-7, with D perhaps matching TRBD1 (5 bases). CDR3 residues: CASRDTNTYEQYF. CDR3 DNA sequence: TGTGCCAGCAGGGACACTAATACCTACGAGCAGTACTTC.